These T cell receptor beta chains were read from a single sample in a study of cytomegalovirus exposure and HLA in healthy donors. This table comes from immunoSEQ multiplex PCR, and its TCRdb copy is limited to in-frame clones, with some not included. Altogether about 160,000 clones are present, about 88% being singletons, with the ten largest covering just under 2%. Sequencing used PBMCs. The source of these receptors is a young woman in good health and CMV-seronegative. The CDR3 runs from the conserved cysteine through the conserved F or W. A D gene is named only where the DNA matches it firmly. Size is stated for part of the rows, as once, few or many counts, or as a class when the clone is expanded.

clone_size	d_call	v_call	j_call	cdr3_aa	cdr3_nt
NA	TRBD2	TRBV27	TRBJ2-1	CASSLSPSGTYNEQFF	TGTGCCAGCAGTTTATCGCCAAGCGGGACTTACAATGAGCAGTTCTTC
NA	NA	TRBV2	TRBJ2-3	CASSEGLLDFADTQYF	TGTGCCAGCAGTGAAGGTCTACTAGACTTCGCAGATACGCAGTATTTT
once	NA	TRBV19	TRBJ1-1	CASSRNKNTEAFF	TGTGCCAGTAGTCGCAACAAGAACACTGAAGCTTTCTTT
NA	TRBD2	TRBV19	TRBJ2-6	CASRGGAGANVLTF	TGTGCCAGTAGGGGGGGGGCTGGGGCCAACGTCCTGACTTTC
NA	NA	TRBV7-8	TRBJ2-7	CASSLLRSNYEQYF	TGTGCCAGCAGCTTATTACGGTCAAACTACGAGCAGTACTTC
NA	NA	TRBV28	TRBJ2-1	CASSFQEYEQFF	TGTGCCAGCAGTTTTCAGGAATATGAGCAGTTCTTC
NA	TRBD2	TRBV18	TRBJ2-1	CASSPLAGVGEGSYNEQFF	TGTGCCAGCTCACCACTAGCGGGAGTAGGGGAAGGCTCCTACAATGAGCAGTTCTTC
NA	NA	TRBV19	TRBJ2-5	CASSIRAGYQETQYF	TGTGCCAGTAGTATTCGGGCGGGCTATCAAGAGACCCAGTACTTC
NA	TRBD1	TRBV6-5	TRBJ2-7	CASSNRGSPWEEQYF	TGTGCCAGCAGTAACAGGGGCAGCCCGTGGGAAGAGCAGTACTTC
NA	NA	TRBV30	TRBJ1-1	CAWSGGGSTEAFF	TGTGCCTGGAGTGGAGGGGGTAGCACTGAAGCTTTCTTT
NA	TRBD1	TRBV19	TRBJ2-2	CASSILTGLDTGELFF	TGTGCCAGTAGTATCTTGACAGGGCTGGACACCGGGGAGCTGTTTTTT
once	TRBD2	TRBV5-1	TRBJ2-3	CASSLIGTSGRDTQYF	TGCGCCAGCAGCTTGATCGGGACTAGCGGGAGGGATACGCAGTATTTT
NA	TRBD1	TRBV5-4	TRBJ2-1	CASSLAGTVGEQFF	TGTGCCAGCAGCTTGGCCGGGACAGTCGGTGAGCAGTTCTTC
few	NA	TRBV4-1	TRBJ1-6	CASSPRLVGLGSPLHF	TGCGCCAGCAGCCCGCGGCTTGTGGGTCTTGGTTCACCCCTCCACTTT
NA	TRBD1	TRBV6-5	TRBJ2-7	CASSSAGDRGPYEQYF	TGTGCCAGCAGTTCCGCGGGGGACAGGGGGCCCTACGAGCAGTACTTC
once	TRBD1	TRBV6-5	TRBJ2-7	CASSSTRTGGEQYF	TGTGCCAGCAGTTCAACCAGGACAGGGGGCGAGCAGTACTTC
NA	NA	TRBV10-1	TRBJ2-7	CASHEQYF	TGCGCCAGCCACGAGCAGTACTTC
NA	NA	TRBV7-9	TRBJ1-2	CASSFARDNYGYPF	TGTGCCAGCAGCTTCGCCAGGGACAACTATGGCTACCCCTTC
NA	NA	TRBV14	TRBJ1-2	CASSRVEFRKLSLNYGYTF	TGTGCCAGCAGCCGCGTGGAGTTCCGAAAACTATCCCTTAACTATGGCTACACCTTC
NA	NA	TRBV28	TRBJ2-6	CASSLSGRWTGANVLTF	TGTGCCAGCAGTTTAAGTGGCAGGTGGACTGGGGCCAACGTCCTGACTTTC
NA	TRBD2	TRBV27	TRBJ2-7	CASSLTGLAGRGQYF	TGTGCCAGCAGTTTAACGGGGCTAGCGGGCCGGGGGCAGTACTTC
NA	TRBD2	TRBV27	TRBJ2-1	CASSFGGRAVNEQFF	TGTGCCAGCAGTTTCGGGGGGAGGGCCGTTAATGAGCAGTTCTTC
once	NA	TRBV27	TRBJ1-5	CASSLSGGGQPQHF	TGTGCCAGCAGTTTATCCGGGGGAGGCCAGCCCCAGCATTTT
once	NA	TRBV6-6	TRBJ1-1	CASSLMAGNTEAFF	TGTGCCAGCAGTTTGATGGCAGGGAACACTGAAGCTTTCTTT
NA	TRBD1	TRBV6-1	TRBJ1-1	CASSGTVGQGKEEAFF	TGTGCCAGCAGTGGTACCGTGGGACAGGGGAAGGAGGAAGCTTTCTTT
NA	TRBD1	TRBV6-1	TRBJ1-4	CASSGARTGLGKLFF	TGTGCCAGCAGTGGGGCTCGGACAGGGCTGGGAAAACTGTTTTTT
NA	NA	TRBV28	TRBJ2-1	CASTTELGPYNEQFF	TGTGCCAGCACCACCGAGCTGGGGCCCTACAATGAGCAGTTCTTC
NA	NA	TRBV7-9	TRBJ1-1	CASRPGRTSMNTEAFF	TGTGCCAGCAGGCCCGGGAGGACCTCAATGAACACTGAAGCTTTCTTT
NA	NA	TRBV6-5	TRBJ2-3	CASSYSFVSADTQYF	TGTGCCAGCAGTTACTCGTTCGTCAGCGCAGATACGCAGTATTTT
NA	NA	TRBV28	TRBJ2-2	CASSLTGNTGELFF	TGTGCCAGCAGTTTAACAGGAAACACCGGGGAGCTGTTTTTT
few	NA	TRBV5-6	TRBJ2-7	CASSLISPGPHEQYF	TGTGCCAGCAGCTTAATTTCCCCAGGGCCCCACGAGCAGTACTTC
NA	NA	TRBV19	TRBJ2-7	CASSIVVYKEQYF	TGTGCCAGTAGTATAGTCGTGTACAAGGAGCAGTACTTC
NA	NA	TRBV5-5	TRBJ1-4	CASQGGNNEKLFF	TGTGCCAGCCAAGGGGGAAATAATGAAAAACTGTTTTTT
NA	NA	TRBV6-5	TRBJ1-4	CASSSIQGSEKLFF	TGTGCCAGCAGTTCCATTCAGGGTAGTGAAAAACTGTTTTTT
NA	NA	TRBV9	TRBJ1-2	CASSASLTTGYSGYTF	TGTGCCAGCAGCGCAAGCTTAACGACAGGTTACAGTGGCTACACCTTC
NA	TRBD2	TRBV10-3	TRBJ2-3	CASQAGGTDTQYF	TGTGCCAGCCAAGCGGGGGGCACAGATACGCAGTATTTT
NA	NA	TRBV6-4	TRBJ2-2	CASSDSGDTGELFF	TGTGCCAGCAGTGACTCAGGGGACACCGGGGAGCTGTTTTTT
NA	TRBD1	TRBV7-2	TRBJ2-3	CASSLDRQGAPDRDTQYF	TGTGCCAGCAGCTTAGATCGACAGGGGGCGCCGGATCGGGATACGCAGTATTTT
NA	NA	TRBV6-5	TRBJ2-2	CASTPGRQNTGELFF	TGTGCCAGCACTCCCGGCAGGCAGAACACCGGGGAGCTGTTTTTT
NA	NA	TRBV10-3	TRBJ2-2	CAIKGDPNTGELFF	TGTGCCATCAAAGGGGATCCGAACACCGGGGAGCTGTTTTTT